This passage covers 15 T cell receptor beta chains from one sample sequenced in a study of OX40 agonist ivuxolimab in advanced cancers. Assay used: immunoSEQ multiplex PCR; TCRdb lists only in-frame clones, some missing. The data contain around 67,000 clones, around 84% of them singletons. This specimen was CD4+ or CD8+ T cells sorted from blood, taken in a trial of the OX40 agonist ivuxolimab. The receptors derive from an adult with an advanced solid tumor such as melanoma, head and neck, liver or kidney cancer.

The J gene is TRBJ2-7, the V gene TRBV6-5; 7 nucleotides match TRBD2. This CDR3 has 15 residues. Per the germline V gene, CDR1 is MNHEY and CDR2 is SVGAGI. V dropped 0 bases and J dropped 2; count of bases not matched to a gene: 4. In nucleotides, the CDR3 is TGTGCCAGCAGTTACTCCGGGGAGGGGACCTACGAGCAGTACTTC. This sequence encodes CASSYSGEGTYEQYF.

This chain uses TRBV6-5 with TRBJ2-7; tentative D call: TRBD1 (6 bases). Germline CDR1 MNHEY, CDR2 SVGAGI. The CDR3 runs to 15 residues. V was pared by 5 bases and J by 4 bases, with 18 bases between. The CDR3 spells CASSVSDRGGYEQYF. CDR3 nucleotide sequence: TGTGCCAGCAGTGTCTCGGACCGAGGGGGATACGAGCAGTACTTC.

This clone was picked up one time. V and J are TRBV2 and TRBJ2-3, with 10 bases that match TRBD2. This CDR3 comprises 16 residues. The junction had 7 bases not matched to a gene; V was cut back by 7 bases and J by 0 bases. Germline loops: CDR1 SNHLY, CDR2 FYNNEI. DNA of the CDR3: TGTGCCAGCAACCTAGCGGGAGAGAGGAGCACAGATACGCAGTATTTT. Translating gives CASNLAGERSTDTQYF.

The V gene is TRBV28, the J gene TRBJ1-2, with D possibly TRBD1 on 5 matching bases. V was cut by 1 base and J by 8 bases, with 8 bases left in between. Germline V gene sequence: CDR1 MDHEN, CDR2 SYDVKM. The CDR3 runs 12 residues. CDR3: CASSLSGGGYTF. CDR3 bases: TGTGCCAGCAGTTTATCGGGGGGAGGCTACACCTTC.

The CDR3 region has the DNA TGTGCCAGCGGCACCCAAGAGGCTTTCTTT. As protein: CASGTQEAFF. The V gene is TRBV7-2, the J gene TRBJ1-1, with D uncertain. V was cut by 8 bases and J by 11 bases, with 12 bases left in between. Germline assignment: CDR1 SGHTA and CDR2 FQGNSA. CDR3 length equals 10 residues.

This chain uses TRBV4-3 with TRBJ2-7; either TRBD1 or TRBD2 may supply D (5 bases each). The V and J ends lost 4 bases and 3 bases respectively, with 13 bases between them. The CDR3 consists of 14 residues. From germline, CDR1 is LGHNA and CDR2 YSLEER. CDR3 amino acids: CASSPRDGGYEQYF. The CDR3 DNA reads TGCGCCAGCAGCCCTCGGGACGGCGGCTACGAGCAGTACTTC.

The J gene is TRBJ2-3, the V gene TRBV7-6; 9 nucleotides line up with TRBD2. The CDR3 covers 15 residues. Germline loops: CDR1 SGHVS, CDR2 FNYEAQ. Trimming took 1 base from V and 4 from J; bases not matched to a gene: 3. The CDR3, as DNA: TGTGCCAGCAGCTTAGGGACTAGCGAGGCAGATACGCAGTATTTT. The encoded protein is CASSLGTSEADTQYF.

The chain is built from TRBV2 and TRBJ2-5; no definite D call. V lost 7 bases and J 2 bases, leaving 14 bases between the germline ends. CDR1 and CDR2 from the germline V gene are SNHLY and FYNNEI. This CDR3 comprises 14 residues. The CDR3 DNA reads as TGTGCCAGCACCCAAGAAACACCTCAAGAGACCCAGTACTTC. It specifies CASTQETPQETQYF.

The table lists this clone with a count of one. The chain links TRBV30 to TRBJ1-2; TRBD1 matches 9 bases. The V segment lost 0 bases and the J segment 7 bases; nucleotides outside the gene matches: 12. Looked up from germline, CDR1 is GTSNPN and CDR2 is SVGIG (reference sequence). CDR3 size: 16 residues. CDR3 in DNA: TGTGCCTGGAGTGTCCGCTTGAACAGGGGGCAGGGTGGCTACACCTTC. Translating it yields CAWSVRLNRGQGGYTF.

V gene TRBV11-2 combines with J gene TRBJ2-7; TRBD2 aligns across 10 bases. CDR1 and CDR2 from the germline V gene are SGHAT and FQNNGV. V lost 5 bases to trimming and J lost 2 bases; unmatched junction nucleotides: 6. This CDR3 has 15 residues. The CDR3 DNA follows: TGTGCCAGCAGCCCGACTAGCGGGTGGGCCTACGAGCAGTACTTC. Encoded protein: CASSPTSGWAYEQYF. The entire variable domain, with the rest obtained from reference TRBV11-2 and TRBJ2-7, is as follows: EAGVAQSPRYKIIEKRQSVAFWCNPISGHATLYWYQQILGQGPKLLIQFQNNGVVDDSQLPKDRFSAERLKGVDSTLKIQPAKLEDSAVYLCASSPTSGWAYEQYFGPGTRLTVT.

The rearrangement joins TRBV6-5 to TRBJ1-4, with D uncertain. The CDR3 totals 14 residues. Trimming removed 2 bases from V and 7 bases from J, with 11 bases in between. Germline CDR1 is MNHEY and CDR2 is SVGAGI. In DNA, the CDR3 is TGTGCCAGCAGTTACGGGCGGGTGTCTGAAAAACTGTTTTTT. Protein product: CASSYGRVSEKLFF.

The V gene is TRBV2, the J gene TRBJ1-1; D possibly corresponds to TRBD1 (6 bases). Looked up from germline, CDR1 is SNHLY and CDR2 is FYNNEI. The ends were cut back, 6 bases at V and 6 bases at J, with 17 bases in the middle. The CDR3 extends over 14 amino acids. The CDR3 here is CASRIQGKSSEAFF. The CDR3 region has the DNA TGTGCCAGCAGGATACAGGGTAAGTCCTCTGAAGCTTTCTTT.

The V gene is TRBV6-5, the J gene TRBJ1-2, with D perhaps TRBD1 (5 bases). The germline CDR1 and CDR2 sequences are MNHEY and SVGAGI. This CDR3 has 11 amino acids. Between the trimmed V and J ends, which lost 6 bases and 8 bases, there was a span of 10 bases. In DNA, the CDR3 is TGTGCCAGCAGCCACGGGGGGGGCTACACCTTC. Protein: CASSHGGGYTF.

The gene calls are TRBV6-6 and TRBJ1-2, with D possibly TRBD1 on 6 matching bases. Germline CDR1 and CDR2: MNHNY and SVGAGI (reference sequence). Trimming shortened V by 4 bases and J by 8 bases, and 14 bases separated the two germline ends. The CDR3 has 13 residues. The CDR3 is CASSSGQPGGYTF. In DNA form, the CDR3 reads TGTGCCAGCAGTTCCGGACAGCCCGGGGGCTACACCTTC.

This chain joins TRBV11-2 and TRBJ2-1; 11 bases match TRBD2. This CDR3 comprises 16 residues. Germline trimming cut 5 bases from V and 3 bases from J; bases unmatched to any gene: 6. The V gene's germline CDR1 is SGHAT and CDR2 FQNNGV. CDR3 nucleotides: TGTGCCAGCAGCCCCCGACTAGCGGGGATCTACAATGAGCAGTTCTTC. This gives the protein CASSPRLAGIYNEQFF.